A single T cell receptor (beta chain) is shown here with its context. The data stem from a study of blood T cell repertoires in COVID-19. Profiling relied on immunoSEQ multiplex PCR, and the TCRdb table lists in-frame clones only, not all of them. The sample gives 70,000 to 80,000 clones, approximately 90% of which show up once; roughly 6.8% is in the top ten. CDR3 size: 20 residues. This TCR derives from a woman aged 50 to 60 with acute or convalescent COVID-19. The sequenced sample consisted of peripheral blood. This rearrangement joins TRBV21-1 to TRBJ2-7; the listed D gene, TRBD2, was not tested against the DNA. TRBV21-1 constitutes a pseudogene. For the CDR3, the DNA is TGTGCCAGCAGCCCGATCCCTAGATCGGGAATAAGCGGGCTGGAGCGCGAGCAGTACTTC. The encoded protein is CASSPIPRSGISGLEREQYF.